Below, 19 T cell receptor beta chains from the same sample are listed, as sequenced in a study of blood T cell repertoires in COVID-19. Some clones are missing from TCRdb's copy, which holds only in-frame ones; the method was immunoSEQ multiplex PCR. Of about 120,000 clones in the sample, 65% to 80% were seen once. Sequenced sample: peripheral blood. These receptors came from a man in his sixties or seventies with acute or convalescent COVID-19.

V gene TRBV5-8 combines with J gene TRBJ2-5; 7 positions match TRBD1. With 4 bases clipped from V and 1 base from J, the junction kept 4 bases outside the gene matches. The CDR3 extends over 14 amino acids. Per the germline V gene, CDR1 is SGHTS and CDR2 is YDEGEE. CDR3 loop: CASSPGQIQETQYF. For the CDR3, the DNA is TGTGCCAGCAGCCCGGGACAGATCCAAGAGACCCAGTACTTC.

J is TRBJ2-1 and V is TRBV6-5; 14 bases are a match to TRBD2. Germline CDR1 reads MNHEY; CDR2 reads SVGAGI. V lost 8 bases, J lost 9 bases, and 6 bases stayed unmatched. The CDR3 totals 14 residues. CDR3 DNA: TGTGCCAGCCAGTTGACTAGCGGGAGGGTTGAGCAGTTCTTC. Translated: CASQLTSGRVEQFF.

The chain combines TRBV9 with TRBJ2-2, with D perhaps TRBD2 (6 bases). The CDR3 is made up of 16 amino acids. Trimming shortened V by 2 bases and J by 5 bases, and 16 bases separated the two germline ends. Germline V CDR1 and CDR2: SGDLS, YYNGEE. The CDR3 nucleotides are TGTGCCAGCAGCGTGGGATCTGGGAGCGGGACCGGGGAGCTGTTTTTT. It specifies CASSVGSGSGTGELFF.

The chain's CDR3 is CATQAGYTDTQYF. CDR3 nucleotides: TGTGCCACCCAGGCAGGATACACAGATACGCAGTATTTT. The gene calls are TRBV24-1 and TRBJ2-3; D unresolved. This CDR3 has 13 residues. V shed 9 bases and J shed 2 bases, with 11 bases lying between them. The germline gives CDR1 KGHDR, CDR2 SFDVKD.

V is TRBV7-8 and J is TRBJ1-4; possibly TRBD1 for D (5 bases). Germline V gene lookup returns CDR1 SGHVS and CDR2 FQNEAQ. This CDR3 is 13 amino acids long. The V and J ends lost 4 bases and 10 bases respectively, with 13 bases between them. This CDR3 is CASSSGQAIKLFF. CDR3 bases: TGTGCCAGCAGCTCAGGGCAGGCTATAAAACTGTTTTTT.

The chain couples TRBV7-3 to TRBJ2-1; perhaps TRBD2 as D (5 bases). The CDR3 spans 19 residues. Trimming left V 1 base short and J 0 bases short, with 19 bases between. In germline, CDR1 is SGHTA, CDR2 FQGTGA. Here the CDR3 DNA reads TGTGCCAGCAGCTTAAATGGTCCCAAGCGGTTGAGCTCCTACAATGAGCAGTTCTTC. This gives the protein CASSLNGPKRLSSYNEQFF. Full variable domain (outside the CDR3, taken from reference TRBV7-3 and TRBJ2-1): GAGVSQTPSNKVTEKGKYVELRCDPISGHTALYWYRQSLGQGPEFLIYFQGTGAADDSGLPNDRFFAVRPEGSVSTLKIQRTERGDSAVYLCASSLNGPKRLSSYNEQFFGPGTRLTVL.

The rearrangement uses TRBV7-9 and TRBJ1-1, with D uncertain. This CDR3 is built from 12 residues. The V gene lost 6 bases and the J gene lost 8 bases, with 13 bases spanning the gap. Germline CDR1 reads SEHNR; CDR2 reads FQNEAQ (reference sequence). CDR3 sequence reads: CASSEYIAEAFF. Here the CDR3 DNA reads TGTGCCAGCAGTGAATACATAGCCGAAGCTTTCTTT.

This chain uses TRBV13 with TRBJ2-7; 7 nucleotides agree with TRBD2. With V trimmed by 5 bases and J by 7 bases, 8 bases remained unmatched. CDR1 PRHDT and CDR2 FYEKMQ come from the germline V gene (reference sequence). The CDR3 runs 13 residues. CDR3 sequence (DNA): TGTGCCAGCAGCCCCGCCGGGGGGAGGGAGCAGTACTTC. It codes for CASSPAGGREQYF.

CDR3 sequence reads: CASSSTTGARGELFF. The CDR3 nucleotides read TGTGCCAGCAGCTCTACGACAGGGGCCCGCGGGGAGCTGTTTTTT. The chain is built from TRBV7-2 and TRBJ2-2; 8 nucleotides align to TRBD1. The CDR3 length is 15 residues. Losses at the gene ends were 4 bases for V and 7 bases for J; bases not matched to a gene: 8. Looked up from germline, CDR1 is SGHTA and CDR2 is FQGNSA.

V usage is TRBV7-8 and J usage is TRBJ2-6; TRBD2 matches at 10 bases. Trimming took 5 bases from V and 2 from J; bases not matched to a gene: 9. Per the germline V gene, CDR1 is SGHVS and CDR2 is FQNEAQ. CDR3 length: 18 amino acids. In DNA, the CDR3 is TGTGCCAGCAGCATAGGGCGGCTAGCGGGGGCTGGGGCCAACGTCCTGACTTTC. Translation: CASSIGRLAGAGANVLTF.

This chain links TRBV7-9 with TRBJ1-2; perhaps TRBD1 as D (5 bases). With 1 base removed from V and 7 bases from J, the gap between germline ends came to 10 bases. The CDR3 has 13 residues. CDR1 SEHNR and CDR2 FQNEAQ come from the germline V gene (reference sequence). In DNA form, the CDR3 reads TGTGCCAGCAGCTTAGTGGGGGGACGTGGCTACACCTTC. Its translation: CASSLVGGRGYTF.

This sequence joins TRBV1 and TRBJ2-1; the table names TRBD1, a call not compared with the DNA. TRBV1 is recorded as a pseudogene. The CDR3 is 17 amino acids. DNA of the CDR3: TGCACCAGCAGCCAAGATGGTGAGGGGGATTTCTACAATGAGCAGTTCTTC. Amino acid sequence: CTSSQDGEGDFYNEQFF.

The J gene is TRBJ1-5, the V gene TRBV5-1; perhaps TRBD1 as D (5 bases). V dropped 0 bases and J dropped 5 bases, with 12 bases sitting between them. The CDR3 has 15 amino acids. The germline V gene encodes CDR1 SGHRS and CDR2 YFSETQ. CDR3 amino acids: CASSLDGGEHQPQHF. The CDR3 DNA reads as TGCGCCAGCAGCTTGGATGGAGGGGAGCATCAGCCCCAGCATTTT.

The genes are TRBV5-8 and TRBJ2-3, with TRBD2 matching over 11 bases. The V gene's germline CDR1 is SGHTS and CDR2 YDEGEE. J gave up 6 bases and V 0 bases, and 0 bases lay outside the gene matches. This CDR3 is built from 14 residues. CDR3: CASSLGLAGDTQYF. In nucleotides, the CDR3 is TGTGCCAGCAGCTTGGGACTAGCGGGGGATACGCAGTATTTT.

The chain has TRBV28 and TRBJ1-5, with unresolved D. Trimming cost V 3 bases and J 6 bases, with 15 bases left between them. The CDR3 spans 15 residues. From germline, CDR1 is MDHEN and CDR2 SYDVKM. This chain's CDR3 is CASSFGGDGIQPQHF. The CDR3 DNA sequence: TGTGCCAGCAGTTTCGGTGGAGATGGAATTCAGCCCCAGCATTTT.

The V and J genes are TRBV5-1 and TRBJ1-2; no definite D call. Germline CDR1 SGHRS, CDR2 YFSETQ. Trimming shortened V by 3 bases and J by 2 bases, and 11 bases separated the two germline ends. CDR3 length equals 14 residues. The CDR3 loop is CASSSETENYGYTF. The CDR3 DNA reads TGCGCCAGCAGCTCGGAGACGGAAAACTATGGCTACACCTTC.

V gene TRBV7-3 combines with J gene TRBJ2-3; TRBD1 might be the D (7 bases). The germline V gene encodes CDR1 SGHTA and CDR2 FQGTGA. CDR3 length equals 15 residues. Trimming removed 2 bases from V and 4 bases from J, with 13 bases in between. CDR3 bases: TGTGCCAGCAGCTTACAGGGGGGATACGCAGATACGCAGTATTTT. Translated, it gives CASSLQGGYADTQYF.

The chain joins TRBV2 to TRBJ1-6; D ambiguous. This CDR3 has 13 amino acids. Trimming removed 3 bases at V and 9 bases at J, with 9 bases between. The germline V gene encodes CDR1 SNHLY and CDR2 FYNNEI. Here the CDR3 reads CASSERNFSPLHF. The CDR3 DNA reads TGTGCCAGCAGTGAGAGGAACTTTTCACCCCTCCACTTT.

The CDR3 here is CASSLRTGNEETQYF. In DNA form, the CDR3 reads TGCGCCAGCAGCTTGAGAACAGGGAACGAGGAGACCCAGTACTTC. V usage is TRBV5-1 and J usage is TRBJ2-5, with D possibly matching TRBD1 (6 bases). The germline V and J ends were trimmed by 1 base and 5 bases, with 15 bases remaining between them. CDR3 length: 15 amino acids. The germline CDR1 and CDR2 sequences are SGHRS and YFSETQ.